One and the same sample provided the 14 T cell receptor beta chains below, sequenced in a study of cytomegalovirus exposure and HLA in healthy donors. The PCR ran on 60 Vbeta and 13 Jbeta primers. Only in-frame clones appear in the TCRdb table, and some are missing; sequencing was by immunoSEQ multiplex PCR. The sample contains 150,000 or so clones, about three quarters of which appear only once. The specimen sequenced was PBMCs. The receptors derive from a man aged 35-49 years in good health and CMV-seropositive.

This clone was counted only a few times. The chain uses TRBV29-1 and TRBJ1-2, with 8 bases matching TRBD1. The ends lost 4 bases at V and 0 bases at J; junction bases unmatched: 4. Germline V gene lookup returns CDR1 SQVTM and CDR2 ANQGSEA. The CDR3 has 14 residues. The CDR3 sequence: CSVAQGAANYGYTF. Written as DNA, the CDR3 is TGCAGCGTTGCCCAGGGGGCAGCTAACTATGGCTACACCTTC. Looking up the rest from reference TRBV29-1 and TRBJ1-2 gives the full variable domain: SAVISQKPSRDICQRGTSLTIQCQVDSQVTMMFWYRQQPGQSLTLIATANQGSEATYESGFVIDKFPISRPNLTFSTLTVSNMSPEDSSIYLCSVAQGAANYGYTFGSGTRLTVV.

The V call is TRBV5-6, the J call TRBJ2-3; TRBD2 matches 13 bases. The junction had 8 bases not matched to a gene; V was cut back by 0 bases and J by 4 bases. Germline values: CDR1 SGHDT, CDR2 YYEEEE. There are 18 residues in the CDR3. The CDR3 is CASSLALLAGGLSDTQYF. CDR3 coding DNA: TGTGCCAGCAGCTTGGCCCTACTAGCGGGAGGGCTTTCAGATACGCAGTATTTT.

The chain is built from TRBV11-2 and TRBJ2-2; D possibly corresponds to TRBD1 (5 bases). Trimming left V 6 bases short and J 4 bases short, with 12 bases between. The germline V gene encodes CDR1 SGHAT and CDR2 FQNNGV. The CDR3 contains 14 residues. CDR3: CASSRAGSTGELFF. The CDR3, as DNA: TGTGCCAGCAGTAGGGCAGGGTCCACCGGGGAGCTGTTTTTT.

The chain employs TRBV6-5 and TRBJ1-1; 7 nucleotides match TRBD1. There are 15 residues in the CDR3. Germline V gene lookup returns CDR1 MNHEY and CDR2 SVGAGI. V lost 2 bases to trimming and J lost 0 bases; unmatched junction nucleotides: 3. Here the CDR3 reads CASSYGTAMNTEAFF. The CDR3 DNA is TGTGCCAGCAGTTACGGGACAGCCATGAACACTGAAGCTTTCTTT.

The rearrangement uses TRBV4-2 and TRBJ2-1; maybe TRBD1 (6 bases). V was shortened by 6 bases and J by 5 bases, with 17 bases between the two germline ends. In germline, CDR1 is LGHNA, CDR2 YNFKEQ. The CDR3 consists of 15 residues. The CDR3 coding sequence is TGTGCCAGCAGTCGATCCGGGACACTAAACAATGAGCAGTTCTTC. Encoded protein: CASSRSGTLNNEQFF.

The V and J genes are TRBV11-1 and TRBJ1-6; D uncertain. The CDR3 runs to 15 residues. CDR1 and CDR2 (germline): SGHAT, FQDESV (reference sequence). Trimming left V 1 base short and J 9 bases short, with 13 bases between. The CDR3 nucleotides are TGTGCCAGCAGCTTAGTAGGAATCGGAGGTTCACCCCTCCACTTT. Translation gives CASSLVGIGGSPLHF.

This clone was seen just once. CDR3 in amino acids: CAWSVQTGVGEKLFF. Here the CDR3 DNA reads TGTGCCTGGAGTGTCCAAACAGGGGTAGGAGAAAAACTGTTTTTT. The chain joins TRBV30 to TRBJ1-4; TRBD1 matches at 7 bases. Trimming removed 0 bases from V and 8 bases from J; junction bases left unmatched: 9. The CDR3 is 15 residues long. The germline gives CDR1 GTSNPN, CDR2 SVGIG (reference sequence).

CDR3 residues: CASSQTQGIITEAFF. The CDR3 region has the DNA TGTGCCAGCAGCCAAACTCAGGGAATAATCACTGAAGCTTTCTTT. The chain carries TRBV14 and TRBJ1-1; D may be TRBD1 (5 bases). V lost 2 bases and J lost 4, with 14 bases in between. The germline CDR1 and CDR2 sequences are SGHDN and FVKESK. The CDR3 contains 15 residues.

This clone appeared a single time. The chain joins TRBV29-1 to TRBJ1-4; D gene uncertain. From germline, CDR1 is SQVTM and CDR2 ANQGSEA. This CDR3 has 13 amino acids. Trimming removed 6 bases at V and 5 bases at J, with 13 bases between. The CDR3 is CSVFLGSNEKLFF. CDR3 in DNA: TGCAGCGTGTTCCTTGGGAGCAATGAAAAACTGTTTTTT.

V usage is TRBV5-6 and J usage is TRBJ1-2; D is ambiguous. The CDR3 totals 14 residues. The germline V gene has CDR1 SGHDT and CDR2 YYEEEE. V was shortened by 4 bases and J by 7 bases, with 17 bases between the two germline ends. The CDR3: CASSPEGGEGGYTF. CDR3 coding DNA: TGTGCCAGCAGCCCGGAGGGAGGCGAGGGTGGCTACACCTTC.

This chain connects TRBV19 to TRBJ1-5; 9 bases match TRBD1. The ends lost 6 bases at V and 4 bases at J; junction bases unmatched: 4. Germline V gives CDR1 LNHDA, CDR2 SQIVND (reference sequence). The CDR3 consists of 14 residues. The CDR3 DNA follows: TGTGCCAGTAGATGGGACAGGGATAATCAGCCCCAGCATTTT. It translates to CASRWDRDNQPQHF.

This clone was counted a few times. The V call is TRBV4-1, the J call TRBJ2-7, with 8 bases fitting TRBD2. The CDR3 covers 15 residues. The germline V gene has CDR1 MGHRA and CDR2 YSYEKL. V was pared by 4 bases and J by 4 bases, with 9 bases of the junction left unmatched. CDR3 protein: CASSLQSGSAYEQYF. CDR3 DNA: TGCGCCAGCAGCCTCCAGAGCGGGAGCGCGTACGAGCAGTACTTC.

The J gene is TRBJ1-2, the V gene TRBV10-3; D remains ambiguous. CDR3 length equals 17 residues. Germline V gene lookup returns CDR1 ENHRY and CDR2 SYGVKD. Trimming pared 0 bases from V and 7 bases from J, leaving 21 bases between. CDR3 DNA sequence: TGTGCCATCAGTGAGTCGGCGGCGGCCGGCGCGGCGGGTGGCTACACCTTC. Its protein product is CAISESAAAGAAGGYTF.

The gene calls are TRBV5-1 and TRBJ2-3; TRBD2 matches at 7 bases. Trimming took 7 bases from V and 0 from J; bases not matched to a gene: 8. Germline assignment: CDR1 SGHRS and CDR2 YFSETQ. The CDR3 has 15 residues. The CDR3 sequence is CASHVGGRSTDTQYF. CDR3 DNA: TGCGCCAGCCACGTGGGGGGGAGGAGCACAGATACGCAGTATTTT.